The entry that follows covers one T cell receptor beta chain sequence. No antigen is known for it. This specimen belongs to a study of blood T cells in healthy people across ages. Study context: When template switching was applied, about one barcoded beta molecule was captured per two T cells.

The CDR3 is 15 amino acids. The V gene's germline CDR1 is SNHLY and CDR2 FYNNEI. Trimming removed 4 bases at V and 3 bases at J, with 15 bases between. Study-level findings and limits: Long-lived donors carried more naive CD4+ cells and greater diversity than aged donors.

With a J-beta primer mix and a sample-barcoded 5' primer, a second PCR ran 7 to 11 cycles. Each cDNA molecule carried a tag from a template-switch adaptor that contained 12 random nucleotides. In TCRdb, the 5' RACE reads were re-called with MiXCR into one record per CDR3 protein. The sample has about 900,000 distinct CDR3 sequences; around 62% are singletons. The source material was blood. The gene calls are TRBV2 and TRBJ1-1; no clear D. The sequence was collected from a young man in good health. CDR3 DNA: TGTGCCAGCAGTGCGACGGGCGTTTGGGACACTGAAGCTTTCTTT. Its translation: CASSATGVWDTEAFF.